This T cell receptor beta chain was sequenced for a study of OX40 agonist ivuxolimab in advanced cancers. Study-wide context: A history of anti-PD-1, anti-PD-L1 or anti-CTLA-4 therapy was acceptable, and about 40% had some. Partial responses were observed in three patients, of whom one had hepatocellular carcinoma and two had cutaneous melanoma. Study conclusions and caveats: By week 6 at 0.1 to 3.0 mg/kg, blood CD4+ and CD8+ T cells had expanded clonally. It was also the case that some nonresponders had low normalized T-cell clonal expansion.

Data came from immunoSEQ multiplex PCR; TCRdb stores just in-frame clones and leaves some out. Of about 140,000 clones detected, approximately 90% appear once; the ten largest clones hold about 1.1%. Note on this clone: Its specificity is unknown.

The germline gives CDR1 SNHLY, CDR2 FYNNEI. The CDR3 contains 15 residues. V shed 7 bases and J shed 3 bases, with 19 bases lying between them. The sample in question was CD4+ or CD8+ T cells sorted from blood, obtained in a trial of the OX40 agonist ivuxolimab. This chain uses TRBV2 with TRBJ2-7; D gene ambiguous. This sequence was found in an adult with an advanced solid tumor such as melanoma, head and neck, liver or kidney cancer. The CDR3: CASTAQDPRYYEQYF. DNA for the CDR3: TGTGCCAGCACCGCCCAAGACCCGAGATACTACGAGCAGTACTTC.